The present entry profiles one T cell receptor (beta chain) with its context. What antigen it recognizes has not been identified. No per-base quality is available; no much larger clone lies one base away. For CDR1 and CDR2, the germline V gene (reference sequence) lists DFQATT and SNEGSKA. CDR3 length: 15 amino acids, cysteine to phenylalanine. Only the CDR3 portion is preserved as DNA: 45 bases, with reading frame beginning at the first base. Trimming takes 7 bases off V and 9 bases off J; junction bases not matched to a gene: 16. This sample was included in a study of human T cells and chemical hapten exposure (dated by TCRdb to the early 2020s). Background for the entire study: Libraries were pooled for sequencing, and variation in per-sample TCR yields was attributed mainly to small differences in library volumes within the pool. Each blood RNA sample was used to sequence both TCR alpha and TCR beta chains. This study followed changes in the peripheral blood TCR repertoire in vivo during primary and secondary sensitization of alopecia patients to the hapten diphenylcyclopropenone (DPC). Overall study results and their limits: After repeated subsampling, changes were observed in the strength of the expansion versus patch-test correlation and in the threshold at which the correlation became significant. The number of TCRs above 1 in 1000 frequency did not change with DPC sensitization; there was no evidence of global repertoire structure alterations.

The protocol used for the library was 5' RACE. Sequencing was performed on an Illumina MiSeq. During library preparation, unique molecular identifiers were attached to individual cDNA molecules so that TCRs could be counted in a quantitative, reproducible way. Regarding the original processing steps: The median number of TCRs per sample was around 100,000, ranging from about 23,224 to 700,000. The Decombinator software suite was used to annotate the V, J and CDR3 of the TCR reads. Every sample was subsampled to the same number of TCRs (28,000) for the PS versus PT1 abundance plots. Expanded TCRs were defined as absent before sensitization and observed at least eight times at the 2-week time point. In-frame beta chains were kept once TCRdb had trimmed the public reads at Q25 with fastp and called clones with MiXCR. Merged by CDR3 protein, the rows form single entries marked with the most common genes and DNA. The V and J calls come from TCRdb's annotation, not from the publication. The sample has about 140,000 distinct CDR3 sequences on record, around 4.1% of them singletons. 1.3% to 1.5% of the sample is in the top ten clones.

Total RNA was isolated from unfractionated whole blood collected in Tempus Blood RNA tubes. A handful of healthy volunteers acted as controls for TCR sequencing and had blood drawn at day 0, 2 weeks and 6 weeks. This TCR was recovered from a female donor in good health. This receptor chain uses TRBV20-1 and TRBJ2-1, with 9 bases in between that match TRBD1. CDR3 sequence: CSVPGTGSFSSEQFF. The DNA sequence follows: TGCAGTGTTCCGGGGACAGGGTCTTTTAGTAGTGAGCAGTTCTTC.